This T cell receptor beta chain stems from a study of T cells after yellow fever vaccination. Across the whole study: Researchers used SMART-Seq v4 Ultra Low Input to prepare fractions that had low cell numbers.

Using its own MiXCR run on the 5' RACE reads, TCRdb lists one record per CDR3 protein. The sample gives approximately 300,000 distinct CDR3 sequences, approximately 11% of which show up once; about 3% is in the top ten. Germline lookup yields CDR1 SNHLY and CDR2 FYNNEI. The CDR3 is 15 amino acids. With 5 bases removed from V and 1 base from J, the gap between germline ends came to 15 bases. General observations from the study: Subsequent booster samples again held most clones from primary vaccination (around 96% CD4, 85% to 90% CD8).

Only one count was recorded for this clonotype. Its antigen is unidentified. The sequence came from a young man who received the YFV17D yellow fever vaccine. The chain couples TRBV2 to TRBJ2-7; D is undetermined. This specimen consisted of CD4+ T cells sorted from PBMCs, obtained 45 days after the yellow fever booster vaccination. CDR3 coding DNA: TGTGCCAGCAGTAACCCTTTTAGCCCGTCCTACGAGCAGTACTTC. It is translated as CASSNPFSPSYEQYF.